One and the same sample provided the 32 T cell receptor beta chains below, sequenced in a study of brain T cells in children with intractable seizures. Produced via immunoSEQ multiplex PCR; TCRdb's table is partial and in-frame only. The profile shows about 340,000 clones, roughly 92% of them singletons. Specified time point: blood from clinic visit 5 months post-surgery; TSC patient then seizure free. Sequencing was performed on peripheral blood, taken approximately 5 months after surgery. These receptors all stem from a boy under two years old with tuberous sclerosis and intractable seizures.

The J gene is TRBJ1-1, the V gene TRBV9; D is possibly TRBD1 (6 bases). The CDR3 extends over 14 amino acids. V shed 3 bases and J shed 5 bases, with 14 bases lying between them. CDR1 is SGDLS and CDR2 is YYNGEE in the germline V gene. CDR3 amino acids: CASSAIQGGTEAFF. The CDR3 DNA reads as TGTGCCAGCAGCGCTATACAGGGAGGAACTGAAGCTTTCTTT.

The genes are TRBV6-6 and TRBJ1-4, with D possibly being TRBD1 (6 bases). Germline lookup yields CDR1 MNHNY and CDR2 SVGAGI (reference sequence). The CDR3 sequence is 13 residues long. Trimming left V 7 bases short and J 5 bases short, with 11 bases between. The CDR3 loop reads CASIFGQNEKLFF. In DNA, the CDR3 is TGTGCCAGCATCTTTGGACAGAATGAAAAACTGTTTTTT.

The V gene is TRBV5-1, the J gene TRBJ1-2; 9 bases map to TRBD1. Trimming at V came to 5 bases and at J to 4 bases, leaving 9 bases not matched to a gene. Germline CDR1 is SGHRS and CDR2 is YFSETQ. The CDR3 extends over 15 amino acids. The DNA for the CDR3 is TGCGCCAGCAGTTTGACAGGGGGAAAGAGCTATGGCTACACCTTC. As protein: CASSLTGGKSYGYTF. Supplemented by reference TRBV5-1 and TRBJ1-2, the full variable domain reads KAGVTQTPRYLIKTRGQQVTLSCSPISGHRSVSWYQQTPGQGLQFLFEYFSETQRNKGNFPGRFSGRQFSNSRSEMNVSTLELGDSALYLCASSLTGGKSYGYTFGSGTRLTVV.

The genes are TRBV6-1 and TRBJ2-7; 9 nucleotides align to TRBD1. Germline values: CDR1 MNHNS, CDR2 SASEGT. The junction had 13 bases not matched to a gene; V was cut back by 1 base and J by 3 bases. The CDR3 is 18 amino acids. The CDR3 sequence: CASSEVPHSGTGIYEQYF. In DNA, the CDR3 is TGTGCCAGCAGTGAAGTCCCCCACAGTGGGACAGGGATCTACGAGCAGTACTTC.

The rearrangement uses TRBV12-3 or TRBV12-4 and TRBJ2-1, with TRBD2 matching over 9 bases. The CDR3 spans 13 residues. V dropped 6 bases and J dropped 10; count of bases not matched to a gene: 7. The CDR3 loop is CASRGSGSGEQFF. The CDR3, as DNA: TGTGCCAGCAGGGGTAGCGGGAGTGGCGAGCAGTTCTTC.

For the CDR3, the DNA is TGTGCCAGCAGCCAGCCACTAGCGGGAGAAAGCACAGATACGCAGTATTTT. Translation: CASSQPLAGESTDTQYF. The chain is built from TRBV4-2 and TRBJ2-3; 11 bases fit TRBD2. V shed 3 bases, J shed 0 bases, and the junction held 5 bases outside the gene matches. CDR3 length: 17 residues. In germline, CDR1 is LGHNA, CDR2 YNFKEQ.

CDR3 DNA: TGTGCCAGCAGCCGTAGCGTTTCTAGCACAGATACGCAGTATTTT. It is translated as CASSRSVSSTDTQYF. This chain links TRBV3-1 (or the pseudogene TRBV3-2) with TRBJ2-3; perhaps TRBD2 as D (5 bases). V lost 4 bases and J 0 bases, leaving 11 bases between the germline ends. Germline CDR1 reads LGHDT; CDR2 reads YNNKEL (reference sequence). This CDR3 spans 15 amino acids.

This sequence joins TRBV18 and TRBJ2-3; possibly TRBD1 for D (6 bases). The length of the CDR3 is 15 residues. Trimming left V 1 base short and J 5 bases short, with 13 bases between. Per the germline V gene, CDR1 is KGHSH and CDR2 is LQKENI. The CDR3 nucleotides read TGTGCCAGCTCACCACGCCAGGGGATCGAAGATACGCAGTATTTT. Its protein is CASSPRQGIEDTQYF.

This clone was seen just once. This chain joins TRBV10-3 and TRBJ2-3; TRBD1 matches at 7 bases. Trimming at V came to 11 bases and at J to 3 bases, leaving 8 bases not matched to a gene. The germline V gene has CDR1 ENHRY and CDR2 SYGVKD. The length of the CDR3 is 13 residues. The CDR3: CASRQGRTDTQYF. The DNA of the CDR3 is TGTGCCTCGAGACAGGGACGTACAGATACGCAGTATTTT.

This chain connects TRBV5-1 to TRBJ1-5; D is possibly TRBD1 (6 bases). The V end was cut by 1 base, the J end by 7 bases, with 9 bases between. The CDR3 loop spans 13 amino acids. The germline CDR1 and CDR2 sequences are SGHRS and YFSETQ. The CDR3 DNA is TGCGCCAGCAGCTTGTCGGGGGCCCAGCCCCAGCATTTT. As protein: CASSLSGAQPQHF.

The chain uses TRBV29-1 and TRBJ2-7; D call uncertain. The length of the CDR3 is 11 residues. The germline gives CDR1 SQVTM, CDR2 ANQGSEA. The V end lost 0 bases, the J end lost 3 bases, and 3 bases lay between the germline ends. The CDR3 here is CSVEDLYEQYF. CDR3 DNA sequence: TGCAGCGTTGAAGACCTCTACGAGCAGTACTTC.

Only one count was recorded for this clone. The CDR3 sequence: CASTLARGLKYGYTF. CDR3 DNA: TGCGCCAGCACCCTGGCCAGGGGGCTTAAGTATGGCTACACCTTC. V and J are TRBV23-1 and TRBJ1-2; 8 bases match TRBD1. TRBV23-1 carries the ORF label, with uncertain function. V trimming: 7 bases; J trimming: 5 bases; junction bases outside the gene matches: 12. The CDR3 length is 15 residues.

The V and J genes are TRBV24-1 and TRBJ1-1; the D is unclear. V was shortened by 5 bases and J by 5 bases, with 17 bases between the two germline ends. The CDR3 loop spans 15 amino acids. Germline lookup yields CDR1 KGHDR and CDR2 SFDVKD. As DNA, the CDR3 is TGTGCCACCAGTGGCCCGGGCTCTGGTCCAACTGAAGCTTTCTTT. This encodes CATSGPGSGPTEAFF.

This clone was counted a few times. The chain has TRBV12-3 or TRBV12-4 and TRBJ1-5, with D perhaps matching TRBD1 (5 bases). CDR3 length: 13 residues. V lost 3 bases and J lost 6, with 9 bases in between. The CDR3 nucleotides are TGTGCCAGCAGTTTGCCAGGGAGTCAGCCCCAGCATTTT. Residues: CASSLPGSQPQHF.

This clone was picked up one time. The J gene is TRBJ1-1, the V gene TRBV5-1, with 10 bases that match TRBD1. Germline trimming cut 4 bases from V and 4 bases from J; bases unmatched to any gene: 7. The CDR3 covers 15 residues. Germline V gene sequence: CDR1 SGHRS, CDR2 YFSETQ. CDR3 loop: CASSLWTGGGTEAFF. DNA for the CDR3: TGCGCCAGCAGCCTGTGGACAGGGGGTGGCACTGAAGCTTTCTTT.

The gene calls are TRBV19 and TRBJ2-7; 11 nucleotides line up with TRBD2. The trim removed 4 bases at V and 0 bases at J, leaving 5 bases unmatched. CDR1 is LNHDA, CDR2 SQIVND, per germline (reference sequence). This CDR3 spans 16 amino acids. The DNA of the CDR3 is TGTGCCAGTAGTACCGTAGCGGGAGGGTCCTCCTACGAGCAGTACTTC. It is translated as CASSTVAGGSSYEQYF.

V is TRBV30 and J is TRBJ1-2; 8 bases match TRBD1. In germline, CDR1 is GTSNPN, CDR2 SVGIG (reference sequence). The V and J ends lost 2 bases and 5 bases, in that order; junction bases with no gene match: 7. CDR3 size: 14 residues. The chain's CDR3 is CAWSWTGSGYGYTF. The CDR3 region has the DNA TGTGCCTGGAGTTGGACAGGGTCGGGGTATGGCTACACCTTC.

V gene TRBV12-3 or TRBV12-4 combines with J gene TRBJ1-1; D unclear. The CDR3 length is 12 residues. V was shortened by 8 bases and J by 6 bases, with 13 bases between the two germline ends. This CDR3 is CASSPPEAEAFF. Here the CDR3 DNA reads TGTGCCAGCTCCCCCCCCGAAGCTGAAGCTTTCTTT.

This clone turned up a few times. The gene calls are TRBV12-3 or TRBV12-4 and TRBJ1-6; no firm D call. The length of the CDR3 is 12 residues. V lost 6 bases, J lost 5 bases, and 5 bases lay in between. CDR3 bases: TGTGCCAGCAGACGACATAATTCACCCCTCCACTTT. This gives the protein CASRRHNSPLHF.

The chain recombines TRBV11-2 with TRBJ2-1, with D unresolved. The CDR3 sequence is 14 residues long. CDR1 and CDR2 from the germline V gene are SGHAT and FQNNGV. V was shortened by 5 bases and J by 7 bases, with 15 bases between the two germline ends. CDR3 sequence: CASSIKRRSNEQFF. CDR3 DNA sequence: TGTGCCAGCAGCATCAAAAGGCGGTCAAATGAGCAGTTCTTC.

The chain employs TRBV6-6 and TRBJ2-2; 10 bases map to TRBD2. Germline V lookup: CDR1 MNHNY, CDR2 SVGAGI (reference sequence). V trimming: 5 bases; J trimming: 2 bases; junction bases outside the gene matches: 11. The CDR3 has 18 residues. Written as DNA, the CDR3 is TGTGCCAGCAGTCCCTCGTCGGGACTAGCGACCAACACCGGGGAGCTGTTTTTT. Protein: CASSPSSGLATNTGELFF.

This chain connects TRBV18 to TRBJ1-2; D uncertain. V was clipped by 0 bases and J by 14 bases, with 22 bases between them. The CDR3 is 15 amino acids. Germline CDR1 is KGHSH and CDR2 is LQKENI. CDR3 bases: TGTGCCAGCTCACCACCCTTTCGTCGTCTAGGGTCGGGGACCTTC. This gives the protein CASSPPFRRLGSGTF.

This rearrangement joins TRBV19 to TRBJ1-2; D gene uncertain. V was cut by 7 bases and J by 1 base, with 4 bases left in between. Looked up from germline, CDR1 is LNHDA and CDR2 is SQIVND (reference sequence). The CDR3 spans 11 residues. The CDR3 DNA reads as TGTGCCAGTAACAGTAACTATGGCTACACCTTC. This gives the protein CASNSNYGYTF.

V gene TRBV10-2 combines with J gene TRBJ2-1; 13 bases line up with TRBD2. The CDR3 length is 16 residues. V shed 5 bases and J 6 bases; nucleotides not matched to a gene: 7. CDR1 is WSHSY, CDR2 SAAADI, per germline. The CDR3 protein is CASSLSTSGRVNEQFF. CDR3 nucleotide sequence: TGCGCCAGCAGTTTATCTACTAGCGGGAGGGTCAATGAGCAGTTCTTC.

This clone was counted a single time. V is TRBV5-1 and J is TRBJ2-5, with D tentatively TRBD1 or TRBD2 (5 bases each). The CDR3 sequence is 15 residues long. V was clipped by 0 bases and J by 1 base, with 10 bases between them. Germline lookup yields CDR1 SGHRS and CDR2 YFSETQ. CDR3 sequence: CASSLAPGTQETQYF. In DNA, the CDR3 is TGCGCCAGCAGCTTGGCCCCAGGGACCCAAGAGACCCAGTACTTC.

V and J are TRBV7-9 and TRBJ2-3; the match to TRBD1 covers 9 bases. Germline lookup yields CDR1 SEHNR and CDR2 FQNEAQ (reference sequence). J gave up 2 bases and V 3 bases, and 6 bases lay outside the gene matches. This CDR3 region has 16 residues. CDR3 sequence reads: CASSLGQGDFTDTQYF. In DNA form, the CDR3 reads TGTGCCAGCAGCTTGGGACAGGGAGACTTCACAGATACGCAGTATTTT.

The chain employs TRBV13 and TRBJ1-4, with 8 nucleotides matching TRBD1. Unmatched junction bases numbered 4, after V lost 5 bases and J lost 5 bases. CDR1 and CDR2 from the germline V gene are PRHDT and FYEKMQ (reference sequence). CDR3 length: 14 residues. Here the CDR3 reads CASSRDRGNEKLFF. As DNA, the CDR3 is TGTGCCAGCAGCCGTGACAGGGGCAATGAAAAACTGTTTTTT.

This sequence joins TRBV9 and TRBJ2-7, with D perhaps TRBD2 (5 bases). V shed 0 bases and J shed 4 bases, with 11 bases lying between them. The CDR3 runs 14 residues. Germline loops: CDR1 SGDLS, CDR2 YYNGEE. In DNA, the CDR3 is TGTGCCAGCAGCGTAGAAGCGGTCCCATACGAGCAGTACTTC. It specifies CASSVEAVPYEQYF.

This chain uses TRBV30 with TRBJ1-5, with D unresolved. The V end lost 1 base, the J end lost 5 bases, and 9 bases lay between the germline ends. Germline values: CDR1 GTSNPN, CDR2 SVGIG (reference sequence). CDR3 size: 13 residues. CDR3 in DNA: TGTGCCTGGAGTGGGGCAGAACATCAGCCCCAGCATTTT. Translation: CAWSGAEHQPQHF.

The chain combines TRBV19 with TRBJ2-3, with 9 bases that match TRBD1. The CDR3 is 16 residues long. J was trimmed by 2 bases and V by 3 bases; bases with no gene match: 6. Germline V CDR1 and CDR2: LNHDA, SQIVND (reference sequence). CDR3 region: CASSIWTGDFTDTQYF. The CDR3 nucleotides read TGTGCCAGTAGTATCTGGACAGGGGATTTCACAGATACGCAGTATTTT.

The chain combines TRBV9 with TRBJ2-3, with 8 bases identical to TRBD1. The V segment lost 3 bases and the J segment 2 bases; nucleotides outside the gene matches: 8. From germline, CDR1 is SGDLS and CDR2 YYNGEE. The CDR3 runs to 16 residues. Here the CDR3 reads CASSAAGGENTDTQYF. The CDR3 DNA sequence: TGTGCCAGCAGCGCCGCAGGGGGCGAAAACACAGATACGCAGTATTTT. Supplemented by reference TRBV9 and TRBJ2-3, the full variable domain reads DSGVTQTPKHLITATGQRVTLRCSPRSGDLSVYWYQQSLDQGLQFLIQYYNGEERAKGNILERFSAQQFPDLHSELNLSSLELGDSALYFCASSAAGGENTDTQYFGPGTRLTVL.

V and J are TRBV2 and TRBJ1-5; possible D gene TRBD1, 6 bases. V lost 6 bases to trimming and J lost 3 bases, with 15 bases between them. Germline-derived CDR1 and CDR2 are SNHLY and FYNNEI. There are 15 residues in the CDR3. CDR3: CASSGTTLFNQPQHF. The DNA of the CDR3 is TGTGCCAGCAGCGGGACAACCCTCTTCAATCAGCCCCAGCATTTT.